The text below deals with one T cell receptor (beta chain). The record originates from a study of blood T cell repertoires in COVID-19. Study-wide context: T cells, B-cell-depleted T cells, or PBMCs supplied cDNA or gDNA.

As processed by the authors: Reference gene primers were amplified, and this amplification served to estimate nucleated cell counts. Sequencing was performed with immunoSEQ multiplex PCR; in TCRdb, only in-frame clones are kept and a portion is missing. V, J and clone size reflect that table, while D and trimming were determined from the DNA. This repertoire shows roughly 38,000 clones, around 89% found once; its top ten account for less than 30%. V dropped 5 bases and J dropped 1; count of bases not matched to a gene: 5. CDR1 is MNHEY and CDR2 is SVGEGT in the germline V gene. The CDR3 covers 15 residues.

This chain joins TRBV6-2 or TRBV6-3 and TRBJ1-5, with 7 bases identical to TRBD1. This clonotype was obtained from a man aged 60 to 69 with active or convalescent COVID-19. Sequenced: peripheral blood. DNA of the CDR3: TGTGCCAGCAGTCGGGGACAGCGAAGCAATCAGCCCCAGCATTTT. Its translation: CASSRGQRSNQPQHF.